This T cell receptor (beta chain) derives from a study of cytomegalovirus exposure and HLA in healthy donors. This clone was detected only once. Its target is not known. The donors were members of the validation cohort, which comprised about 120 subjects and was separate from the first cohort of fewer than 700 subjects. Whole-study findings and limits: Altogether, 160 or so TCR beta chains were recorded as cytomegalovirus-associated. Reports described diagnosis of cytomegalovirus status by the classifier as highly specific and sensitive. In vitro experiments confirmed that three CMV-associated chains were specific for CMV antigens.

Profiling relied on immunoSEQ multiplex PCR, and the TCRdb table lists in-frame clones only, not all of them. There are approximately 160,000 clones in the sample; roughly 83% occur only once, and about a tenth lies in the top ten. Germline assignment: CDR1 SGHVS and CDR2 FQNEAQ. V gave up 3 bases and J gave up 4 bases, with 17 bases separating them. CDR3 size: 16 residues. The sample comprised PBMCs. The receptor comes from a man younger than 45 in good health and CMV-seropositive. J is TRBJ2-3 and V is TRBV7-8; no firm D call. Here the CDR3 DNA reads TGTGCCAGCAGCTTCGAGCTCGTCCGCACGGCAGATACGCAGTATTTT. Translation gives CASSFELVRTADTQYF.